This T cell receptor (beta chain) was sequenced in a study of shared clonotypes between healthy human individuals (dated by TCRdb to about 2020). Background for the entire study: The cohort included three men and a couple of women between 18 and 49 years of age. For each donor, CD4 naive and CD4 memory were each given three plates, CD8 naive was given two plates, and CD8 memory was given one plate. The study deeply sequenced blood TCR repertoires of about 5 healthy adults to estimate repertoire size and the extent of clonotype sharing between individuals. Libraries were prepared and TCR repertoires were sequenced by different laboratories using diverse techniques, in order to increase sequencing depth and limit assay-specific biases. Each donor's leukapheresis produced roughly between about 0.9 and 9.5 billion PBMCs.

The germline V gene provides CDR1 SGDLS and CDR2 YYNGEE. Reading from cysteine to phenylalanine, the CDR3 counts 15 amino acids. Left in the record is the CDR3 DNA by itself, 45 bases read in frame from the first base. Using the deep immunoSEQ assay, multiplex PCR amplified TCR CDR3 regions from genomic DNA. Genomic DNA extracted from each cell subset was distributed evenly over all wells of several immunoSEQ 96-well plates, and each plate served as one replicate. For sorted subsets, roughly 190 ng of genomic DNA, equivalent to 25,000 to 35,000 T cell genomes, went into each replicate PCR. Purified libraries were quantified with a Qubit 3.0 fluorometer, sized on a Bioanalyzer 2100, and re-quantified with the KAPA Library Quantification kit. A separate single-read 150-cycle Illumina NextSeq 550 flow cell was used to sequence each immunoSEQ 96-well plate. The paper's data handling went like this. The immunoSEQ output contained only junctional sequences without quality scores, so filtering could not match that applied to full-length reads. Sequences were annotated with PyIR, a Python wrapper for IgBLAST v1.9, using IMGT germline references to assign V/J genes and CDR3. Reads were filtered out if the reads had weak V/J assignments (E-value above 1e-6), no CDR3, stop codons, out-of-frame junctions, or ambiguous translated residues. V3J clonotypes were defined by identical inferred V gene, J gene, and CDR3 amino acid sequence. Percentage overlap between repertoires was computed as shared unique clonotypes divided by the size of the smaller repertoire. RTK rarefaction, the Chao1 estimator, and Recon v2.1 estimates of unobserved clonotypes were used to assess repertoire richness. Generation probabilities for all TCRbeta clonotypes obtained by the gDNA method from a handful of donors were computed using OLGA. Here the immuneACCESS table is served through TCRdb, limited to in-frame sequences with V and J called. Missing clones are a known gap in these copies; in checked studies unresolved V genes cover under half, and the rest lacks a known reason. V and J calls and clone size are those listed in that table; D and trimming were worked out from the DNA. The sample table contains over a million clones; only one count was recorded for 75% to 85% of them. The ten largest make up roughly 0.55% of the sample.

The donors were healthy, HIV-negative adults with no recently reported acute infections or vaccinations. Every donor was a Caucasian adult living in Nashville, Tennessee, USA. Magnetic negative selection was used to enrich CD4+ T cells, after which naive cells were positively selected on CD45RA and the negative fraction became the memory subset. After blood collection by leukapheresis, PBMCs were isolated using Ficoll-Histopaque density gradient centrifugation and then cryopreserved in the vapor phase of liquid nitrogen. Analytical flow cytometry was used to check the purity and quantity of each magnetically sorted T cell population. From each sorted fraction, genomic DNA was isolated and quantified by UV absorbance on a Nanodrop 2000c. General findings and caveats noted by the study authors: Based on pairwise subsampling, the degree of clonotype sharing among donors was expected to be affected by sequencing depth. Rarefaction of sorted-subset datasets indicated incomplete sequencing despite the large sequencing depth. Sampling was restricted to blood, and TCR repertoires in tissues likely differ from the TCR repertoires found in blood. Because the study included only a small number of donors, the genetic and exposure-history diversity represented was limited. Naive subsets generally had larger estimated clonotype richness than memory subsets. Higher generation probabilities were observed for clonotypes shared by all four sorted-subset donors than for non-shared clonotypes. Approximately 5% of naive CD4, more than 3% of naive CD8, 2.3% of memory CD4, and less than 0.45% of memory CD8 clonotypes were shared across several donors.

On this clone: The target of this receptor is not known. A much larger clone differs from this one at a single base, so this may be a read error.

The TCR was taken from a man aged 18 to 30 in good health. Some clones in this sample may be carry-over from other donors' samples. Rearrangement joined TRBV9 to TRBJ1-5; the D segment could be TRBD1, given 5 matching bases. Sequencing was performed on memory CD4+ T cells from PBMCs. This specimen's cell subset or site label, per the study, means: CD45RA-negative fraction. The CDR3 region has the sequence CAGSADSYSNQPQHF. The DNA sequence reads TGTGCCGGCAGCGCAGACAGCTATAGCAATCAGCCCCAGCATTTT.